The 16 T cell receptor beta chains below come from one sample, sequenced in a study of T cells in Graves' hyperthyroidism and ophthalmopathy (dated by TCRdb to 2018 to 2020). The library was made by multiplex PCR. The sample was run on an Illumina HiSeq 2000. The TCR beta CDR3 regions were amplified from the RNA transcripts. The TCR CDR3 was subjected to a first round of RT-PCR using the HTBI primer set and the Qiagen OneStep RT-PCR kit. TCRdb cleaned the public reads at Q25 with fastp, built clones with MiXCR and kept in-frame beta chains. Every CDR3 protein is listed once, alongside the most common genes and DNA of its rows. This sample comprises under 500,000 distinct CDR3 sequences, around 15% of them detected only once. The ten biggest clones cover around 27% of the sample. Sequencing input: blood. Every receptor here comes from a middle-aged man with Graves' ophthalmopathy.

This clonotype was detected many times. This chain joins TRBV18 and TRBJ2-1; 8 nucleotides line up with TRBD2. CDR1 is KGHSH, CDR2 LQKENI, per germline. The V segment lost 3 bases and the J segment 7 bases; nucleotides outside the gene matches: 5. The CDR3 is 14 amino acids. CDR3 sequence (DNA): TGTGCCAGCTCACCGGAGCGGGAGAATAATGAGCAGTTCTTC. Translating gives CASSPERENNEQFF. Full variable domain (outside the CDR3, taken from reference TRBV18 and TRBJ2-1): NAGVMQNPRHLVRRRGQEARLRCSPMKGHSHVYWYRQLPEEGLKFMVYLQKENIIDESGMPKERFSAEFPKEGPSILRIQQVVRGDSAAYFCASSPERENNEQFFGPGTRLTVL.

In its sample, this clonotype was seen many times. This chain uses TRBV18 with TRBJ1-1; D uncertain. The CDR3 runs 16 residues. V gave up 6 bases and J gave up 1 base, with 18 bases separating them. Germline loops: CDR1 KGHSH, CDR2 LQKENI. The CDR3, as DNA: TGTGCCAGCTCGACCGGGAATTTCATGGCGAACACTGAAGCTTTCTTT. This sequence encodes CASSTGNFMANTEAFF.

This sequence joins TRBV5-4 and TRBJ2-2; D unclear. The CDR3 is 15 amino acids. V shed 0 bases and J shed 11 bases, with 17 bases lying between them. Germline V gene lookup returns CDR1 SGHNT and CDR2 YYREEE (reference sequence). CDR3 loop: CASSLAVASHRELFF. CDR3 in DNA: TGTGCCAGCAGCTTGGCCGTAGCCAGTCACCGAGAGCTGTTTTTT.

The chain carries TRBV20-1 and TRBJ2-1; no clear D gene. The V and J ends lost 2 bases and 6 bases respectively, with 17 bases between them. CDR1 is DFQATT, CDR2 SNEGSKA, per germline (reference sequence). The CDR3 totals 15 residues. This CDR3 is CSARLPKSDANEQFF. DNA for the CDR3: TGCAGTGCTAGATTGCCGAAAAGTGACGCCAATGAGCAGTTCTTC.

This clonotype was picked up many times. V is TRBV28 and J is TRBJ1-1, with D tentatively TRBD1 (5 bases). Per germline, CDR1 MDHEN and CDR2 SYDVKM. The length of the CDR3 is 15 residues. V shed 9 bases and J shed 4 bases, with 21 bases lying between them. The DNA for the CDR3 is TGTGCCAGTCCAAAGCTCAGGGTCGGAAGCACTGAAGCTTTCTTT. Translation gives CASPKLRVGSTEAFF.

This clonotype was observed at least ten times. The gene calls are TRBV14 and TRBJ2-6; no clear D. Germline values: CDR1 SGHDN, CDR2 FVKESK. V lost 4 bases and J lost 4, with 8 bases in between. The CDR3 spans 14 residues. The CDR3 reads CASSLLGGANVLTF. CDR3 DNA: TGTGCCAGCAGCCTTCTCGGCGGGGCCAACGTCCTGACTTTC. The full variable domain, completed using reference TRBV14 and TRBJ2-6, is EAGVTQFPSHSVIEKGQTVTLRCDPISGHDNLYWYRRVMGKEIKFLLHFVKESKQDESGMPNNRFLAERTGGTYSTLKVQPAELEDSGVYFCASSLLGGANVLTFGAGSRLTVL.

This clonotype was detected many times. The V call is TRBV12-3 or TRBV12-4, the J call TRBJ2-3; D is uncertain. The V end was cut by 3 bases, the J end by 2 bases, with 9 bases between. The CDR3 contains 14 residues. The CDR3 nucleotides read TGTGCCAGCAGTTTTCTTGGAGCCACAGATACGCAGTATTTT. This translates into CASSFLGATDTQYF.

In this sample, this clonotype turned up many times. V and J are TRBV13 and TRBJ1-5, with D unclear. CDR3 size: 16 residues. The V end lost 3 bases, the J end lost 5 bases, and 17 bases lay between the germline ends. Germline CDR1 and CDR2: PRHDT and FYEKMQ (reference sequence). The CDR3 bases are TGTGCCAGCAGCTTCCCCACCAAAAAGACGGATCAGCCCCAGCATTTT. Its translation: CASSFPTKKTDQPQHF.

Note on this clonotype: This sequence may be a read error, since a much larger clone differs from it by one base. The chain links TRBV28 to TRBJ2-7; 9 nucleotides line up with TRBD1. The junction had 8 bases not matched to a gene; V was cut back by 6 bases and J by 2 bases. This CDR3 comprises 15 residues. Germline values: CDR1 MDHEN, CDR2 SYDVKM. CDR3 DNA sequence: TGTGCCAGCAGAGGAACAGGGGGCCCCACCTACGAGCAGTACTTC. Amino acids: CASRGTGGPTYEQYF.

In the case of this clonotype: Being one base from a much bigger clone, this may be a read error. CDR3 sequence reads: CASSQTTSGSYEQYF. For the CDR3, the DNA is TGTGCCAGCAGCCAAACGACTAGCGGGAGCTACGAGCAGTACTTC. The chain is built from TRBV7-9 and TRBJ2-7; 12 nucleotides line up with TRBD2. This CDR3 comprises 15 residues. The germline V gene has CDR1 SEHNR and CDR2 FQNEAQ (reference sequence). The V segment lost 5 bases and the J segment 3 bases; nucleotides outside the gene matches: 5.

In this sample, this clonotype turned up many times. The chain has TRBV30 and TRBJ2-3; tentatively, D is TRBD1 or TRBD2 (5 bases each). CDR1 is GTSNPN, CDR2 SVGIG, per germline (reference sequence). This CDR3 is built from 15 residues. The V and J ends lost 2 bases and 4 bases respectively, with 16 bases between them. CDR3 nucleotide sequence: TGTGCCTGGAGTAACTGGGACGGGGTAGCAGATACGCAGTATTTT. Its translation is CAWSNWDGVADTQYF. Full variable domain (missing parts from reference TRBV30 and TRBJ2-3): SQTIHQWPATLVQPVGSPLSLECTVEGTSNPNLYWYRQAAGRGLQLLFYSVGIGQISSEVPQNLSASRPQDRQFILSSKKLLLSDSGFYLCAWSNWDGVADTQYFGPGTRLTVL.

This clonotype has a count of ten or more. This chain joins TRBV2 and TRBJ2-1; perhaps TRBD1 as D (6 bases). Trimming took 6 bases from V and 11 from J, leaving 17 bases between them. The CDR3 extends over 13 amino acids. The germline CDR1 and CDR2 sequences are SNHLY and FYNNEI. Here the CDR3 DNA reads TGTGCCAGCAGACCCTGGGACGGGACAAAGCAGTTCTTC. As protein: CASRPWDGTKQFF.

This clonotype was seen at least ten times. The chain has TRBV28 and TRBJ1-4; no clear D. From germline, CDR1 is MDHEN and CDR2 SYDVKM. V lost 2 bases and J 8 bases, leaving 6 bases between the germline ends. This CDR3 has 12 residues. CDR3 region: CASSLVPEKLFF. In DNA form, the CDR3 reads TGTGCCAGCAGTTTAGTACCCGAAAAACTGTTTTTT.

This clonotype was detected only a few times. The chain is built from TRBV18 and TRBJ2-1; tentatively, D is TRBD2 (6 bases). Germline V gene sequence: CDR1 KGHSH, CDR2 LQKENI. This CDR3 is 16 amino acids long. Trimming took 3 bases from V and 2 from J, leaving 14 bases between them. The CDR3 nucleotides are TGTGCCAGCTCACCCCTCGGGGGAGCGGCCTACAATGAGCAGTTCTTC. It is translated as CASSPLGGAAYNEQFF. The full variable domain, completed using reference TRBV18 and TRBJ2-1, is NAGVMQNPRHLVRRRGQEARLRCSPMKGHSHVYWYRQLPEEGLKFMVYLQKENIIDESGMPKERFSAEFPKEGPSILRIQQVVRGDSAAYFCASSPLGGAAYNEQFFGPGTRLTVL.

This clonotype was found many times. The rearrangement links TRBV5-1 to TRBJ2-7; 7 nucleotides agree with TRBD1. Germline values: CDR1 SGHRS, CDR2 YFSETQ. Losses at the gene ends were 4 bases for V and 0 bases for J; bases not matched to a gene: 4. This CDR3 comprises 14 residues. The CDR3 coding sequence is TGCGCCAGCAGCCAACGGACAGGCTCCTACGAGCAGTACTTC. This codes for CASSQRTGSYEQYF.

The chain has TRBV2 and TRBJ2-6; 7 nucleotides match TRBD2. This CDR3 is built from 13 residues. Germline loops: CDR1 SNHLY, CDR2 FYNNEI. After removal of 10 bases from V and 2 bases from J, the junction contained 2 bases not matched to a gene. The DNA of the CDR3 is TGTGCCACCCGGGGGGCTGGGGCCAACGTCCTGACTTTC. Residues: CATRGAGANVLTF.